Each of the 21 T cell receptor beta chains below was sequenced from the same sample in a study of T cell responses to AZD1222 COVID-19 vaccine. Libraries were prepared by immunoSEQ multiplex PCR; TCRdb keeps only in-frame clonotypes and omits some of them. The sample has about 190,000 clones; approximately 91% are singletons. The sequencing here drew on peripheral blood, taken on day 0 of AZD1222 vaccination. These receptors originate from an adult in good health.

This sequence joins TRBV27 and TRBJ2-7; D is possibly TRBD1 (6 bases). The length of the CDR3 is 14 residues. V lost 2 bases and J lost 2, with 10 bases in between. Germline V lookup: CDR1 MNHEY, CDR2 SMNVEV (reference sequence). CDR3: CASSLVGQPYEQYF. The CDR3 DNA is TGTGCCAGCAGTTTAGTCGGACAGCCCTACGAGCAGTACTTC.

This chain uses TRBV5-1 with TRBJ2-7; D is perhaps TRBD1 (6 bases). Germline V gene lookup returns CDR1 SGHRS and CDR2 YFSETQ. Trimming left V 3 bases short and J 9 bases short, with 16 bases between. The CDR3 covers 13 residues. The CDR3 spells CASSSGQTFGQYF. DNA of the CDR3: TGCGCCAGCAGCTCCGGACAGACCTTTGGGCAGTACTTC.

The chain is built from TRBV5-1 and TRBJ2-6; 7 bases align to TRBD1. This CDR3 is 15 amino acids long. The V gene's germline CDR1 is SGHRS and CDR2 YFSETQ. J was trimmed by 4 bases and V by 3 bases; bases with no gene match: 4. CDR3 nucleotides: TGCGCCAGCAGCTCCAGGGGGTCCGGGGCCAACGTCCTGACTTTC. Translated, it gives CASSSRGSGANVLTF.

This chain uses TRBV7-2 with TRBJ2-7; no firm D call. This CDR3 contains 13 residues. Germline CDR1 SGHTA, CDR2 FQGNSA. V dropped 4 bases and J dropped 3 bases, with 10 bases sitting between them. This CDR3 is CASSSQNSYEQYF. Here the CDR3 DNA reads TGTGCCAGCAGCTCTCAAAACAGCTACGAGCAGTACTTC.

The chain employs TRBV23-1 and TRBJ2-7; D might be TRBD2 (6 bases). TRBV23-1 is an ORF for which the function is uncertain. The CDR3 contains 17 residues. V lost 2 bases and J 7 bases, leaving 24 bases between the germline ends. CDR3: CASSQPRRGNASGEQYF. The CDR3 nucleotides read TGCGCCAGCAGTCAACCGCGACGCGGGAACGCATCGGGAGAGCAGTACTTC.

The count of this clone is one. This rearrangement joins TRBV5-8 to TRBJ1-3; D remains ambiguous. The germline V gene encodes CDR1 SGHTS and CDR2 YDEGEE. Trimming took 1 base from V and 1 from J, leaving 15 bases between them. The CDR3 is made up of 17 amino acids. In DNA form, the CDR3 reads TGTGCCAGCAGCTTGAATTCCGCCGTCAAGTCTGGAAACACCATATATTTT. This encodes CASSLNSAVKSGNTIYF.

The chain has TRBV27 and TRBJ1-2; D is uncertain. The V end was cut by 6 bases, the J end by 2 bases, with 16 bases between. Germline-derived CDR1 and CDR2 are MNHEY and SMNVEV (reference sequence). The CDR3 covers 15 residues. Here the CDR3 reads CASSPTPGLNYGYTF. CDR3 nucleotides: TGTGCCAGCAGCCCGACACCGGGCCTAAACTATGGCTACACCTTC.

Only one count was recorded for this clone. The chain employs TRBV19 and TRBJ2-1, with TRBD2 identical over 9 bases. The CDR3 has 19 amino acids. The germline gives CDR1 LNHDA, CDR2 SQIVND (reference sequence). The trim removed 3 bases at V and 2 bases at J, leaving 14 bases unmatched. DNA of the CDR3: TGTGCCAGTAGTATCCTACTAGCGGGTCACGGTTATACCTACAATGAGCAGTTCTTC. It encodes CASSILLAGHGYTYNEQFF. Combining the CDR3 with reference TRBV19 and TRBJ2-1 gives the whole variable domain DGGITQSPKYLFRKEGQNVTLSCEQNLNHDAMYWYRQDPGQGLRLIYYSQIVNDFQKGDIAEGYSVSREKKESFPLTVTSAQKNPTAFYLCASSILLAGHGYTYNEQFFGPGTRLTVL.

Written as DNA, the CDR3 is TGCGCCAGCAGCTTTGAGGGGACGACCTACGAGCAGTACTTC. It specifies CASSFEGTTYEQYF. This rearrangement joins TRBV5-1 to TRBJ2-7; D tentatively reads TRBD1 or TRBD2 (5 bases each). Per germline, CDR1 SGHRS and CDR2 YFSETQ. The V end lost 2 bases, the J end lost 2 bases, and 11 bases lay between the germline ends. The CDR3 sequence is 14 residues long.

Details on this clone: The same CDR3 is also encoded by other DNA sequences in this sample. The chain is built from TRBV27 and TRBJ2-7; TRBD1 agrees at 10 bases. V shed 6 bases and J 5 bases; nucleotides not matched to a gene: 7. CDR3 length: 14 amino acids. Germline loops: CDR1 MNHEY, CDR2 SMNVEV (reference sequence). The CDR3 DNA sequence: TGTGCCAGCAGCAGGACAGGGGGGTACAACGAGCAGTACTTC. Protein: CASSRTGGYNEQYF.

The genes are TRBV9 and TRBJ1-1; possible D gene TRBD1, 5 bases. The CDR3 is 15 amino acids. The germline V gene has CDR1 SGDLS and CDR2 YYNGEE. Trimming took 0 bases from V and 2 from J, leaving 11 bases between them. The chain's CDR3 is CASSVGAGRNTEAFF. The CDR3 DNA follows: TGTGCCAGCAGCGTAGGGGCAGGGCGAAACACTGAAGCTTTCTTT.

This chain uses TRBV24-1 with TRBJ2-3; no definite D call. The CDR3 runs 17 residues. The germline V and J ends were trimmed by 0 bases and 2 bases, with 14 bases remaining between them. Germline V gene lookup returns CDR1 KGHDR and CDR2 SFDVKD. DNA of the CDR3: TGTGCCACCAGTGATTTGGGGCAGGAACCGATCACAGATACGCAGTATTTT. Protein sequence: CATSDLGQEPITDTQYF.

This chain joins TRBV2 and TRBJ1-2, with 7 bases aligning to TRBD1. Germline trimming cut 11 bases from V and 2 bases from J; bases unmatched to any gene: 11. There are 14 residues in the CDR3. CDR1 SNHLY and CDR2 FYNNEI come from the germline V gene. CDR3 bases: TGTGCCGGTACCCGGGACAGCAGGAACTATGGCTACACCTTC. Protein sequence: CAGTRDSRNYGYTF.

This sequence joins TRBV7-8 and TRBJ2-3; D possibly corresponds to TRBD1 (5 bases). Per germline, CDR1 SGHVS and CDR2 FQNEAQ. This CDR3 spans 16 amino acids. The V and J ends lost 2 bases and 0 bases respectively, with 12 bases between them. The CDR3 DNA reads TGTGCCAGCAGCTTACAGGGTCCTCCTAGCACAGATACGCAGTATTTT. Its translation: CASSLQGPPSTDTQYF.

The genes are TRBV24-1 and TRBJ2-1; D call uncertain. V gave up 0 bases and J gave up 6 bases, with 8 bases separating them. This CDR3 has 14 residues. Germline V gene data show CDR1 as KGHDR and CDR2 as SFDVKD. The chain's CDR3 is CATSDLFRPNEQFF. The CDR3, as DNA: TGTGCCACCAGTGATTTGTTTCGTCCCAATGAGCAGTTCTTC.

V gene TRBV6-5 combines with J gene TRBJ1-2, with 10 positions matching TRBD1. V lost 6 bases to trimming and J lost 6 bases; unmatched junction nucleotides: 7. The CDR3 is 14 residues long. Germline V CDR1 and CDR2: MNHEY, SVGAGI. The CDR3: CASSWTGGGDGYTF. CDR3 nucleotides: TGTGCCAGCAGCTGGACAGGGGGGGGAGATGGCTACACCTTC.

This rearrangement joins TRBV29-1 to TRBJ2-1; no firm D call. The germline V and J ends were trimmed by 0 bases and 7 bases, with 4 bases remaining between them. Germline-derived CDR1 and CDR2 are SQVTM and ANQGSEA. The CDR3 contains 11 residues. CDR3 nucleotides: TGCAGCGTTGAAGATCGTAATGAGCAGTTCTTC. As protein: CSVEDRNEQFF.

The chain joins TRBV12-3 or TRBV12-4 to TRBJ1-2; no firm D call. Trimming pared 3 bases from V and 6 bases from J, leaving 11 bases between. This CDR3 has 13 amino acids. The CDR3: CASSFNPRHGYTF. The CDR3 nucleotides read TGTGCCAGCAGTTTTAATCCCAGGCATGGCTACACCTTC.

This chain joins TRBV15 and TRBJ1-2; the match to TRBD1 covers 10 bases. Germline CDR1 and CDR2: LNHNV and YYDKDF (reference sequence). Trimming cost V 0 bases and J 5 bases; bases outside gene matches: 15. The CDR3 contains 19 residues. CDR3 DNA: TGTGCCACCAGCAGAGAGCTGGGGACAGGGGTTTTGGGAGGGTATGGCTACACCTTC. It is translated as CATSRELGTGVLGGYGYTF.

The rearrangement joins TRBV4-3 to TRBJ1-2, with D unclear. Germline CDR1 LGHNA, CDR2 YSLEER. CDR3 length: 15 residues. V lost 0 bases, J lost 2 bases, and 10 bases lay in between. The CDR3 bases are TGCGCCAGCAGCCAAGAGGTCTCGGGAAACTATGGCTACACCTTC. Its protein is CASSQEVSGNYGYTF.

This clone was recorded a few times. The CDR3 coding sequence is TGTGCCAGCAGTTTCGGCAGGATGAACACTGAAGCTTTCTTT. Translating it yields CASSFGRMNTEAFF. This rearrangement joins TRBV28 to TRBJ1-1; D is ambiguous. This CDR3 has 14 amino acids. Germline V gene sequence: CDR1 MDHEN, CDR2 SYDVKM. V gave up 3 bases and J gave up 0 bases, with 8 bases separating them.